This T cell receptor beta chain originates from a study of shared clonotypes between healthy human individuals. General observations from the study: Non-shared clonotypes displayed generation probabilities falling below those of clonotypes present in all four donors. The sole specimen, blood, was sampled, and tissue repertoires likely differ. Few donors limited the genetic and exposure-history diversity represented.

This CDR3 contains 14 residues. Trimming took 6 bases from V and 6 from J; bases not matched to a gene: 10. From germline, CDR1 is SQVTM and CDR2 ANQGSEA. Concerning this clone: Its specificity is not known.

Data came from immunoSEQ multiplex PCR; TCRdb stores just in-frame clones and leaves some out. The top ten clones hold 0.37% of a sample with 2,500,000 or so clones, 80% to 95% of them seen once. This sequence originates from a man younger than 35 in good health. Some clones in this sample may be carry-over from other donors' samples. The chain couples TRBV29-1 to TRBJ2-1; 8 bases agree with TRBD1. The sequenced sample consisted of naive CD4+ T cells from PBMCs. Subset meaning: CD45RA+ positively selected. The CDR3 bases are TGCAGCGTCGCCCGACAGGGGCCAGTCAATGAGCAGTTCTTC. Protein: CSVARQGPVNEQFF.